These 24 T cell receptor beta chains were sequenced from one sample in a study of blood T cells in healthy people across ages. A sample-barcoded 5' primer and a J-beta primer mix were used in a second PCR of roughly 7 to 12 cycles. In TCRdb, the 5' RACE reads were re-called with MiXCR into one record per CDR3 protein. The table includes roughly 680,000 distinct CDR3 sequences, under 25% detected once. The sample comprised blood. Every receptor here comes from a man between 65 and 85 years old in good health.

This clonotype was observed many times. The V and J genes are TRBV11-2 and TRBJ2-7; maybe TRBD2 (6 bases). Per the germline V gene, CDR1 is SGHAT and CDR2 is FQNNGV. V gave up 1 base and J gave up 2 bases, with 9 bases separating them. The CDR3 extends over 14 amino acids. The CDR3, as DNA: TGTGCCAGCAGCTTAGTGGGAGGAGCCTACGAGCAGTACTTC. Residues: CASSLVGGAYEQYF.

Ten or more counts support this clonotype. The chain uses TRBV5-1 and TRBJ1-1, with 7 bases matching TRBD1. V lost 3 bases and J lost 4; bases outside the gene matches: 6. Germline values: CDR1 SGHRS, CDR2 YFSETQ. CDR3 length equals 14 residues. The CDR3 nucleotides are TGCGCCAGCAGCTCGCAAGGGGGCGCCACTGAAGCTTTCTTT. It encodes CASSSQGGATEAFF.

Concerning this clonotype itself: One junction end disagrees with the germline gene, perhaps due to a read error. The chain links TRBV5-6 to TRBJ2-6, with D tentatively TRBD1 (5 bases). CDR1 SGHDT and CDR2 YYEEEE come from the germline V gene. This CDR3 has 17 amino acids. CDR3 loop: CASSFLGPSSGANVPTF. CDR3 bases: TGTGCCAGCAGCTTTTTAGGACCGAGCTCTGGGGCCAACGTCCCGACTTTC.

The rearrangement uses TRBV12-3 or TRBV12-4 and TRBJ1-3; D is uncertain. The V gene lost 6 bases and the J gene lost 3 bases, with 3 bases spanning the gap. The CDR3 is 11 amino acids. The CDR3 bases are TGTGCCAGCAGGGTTGGAAACACCATATATTTT. Protein product: CASRVGNTIYF.

J is TRBJ2-6 and V is TRBV3-1; no clear D gene. CDR1 and CDR2 (germline): LGHDT, YNNKEL (reference sequence). The germline V and J ends were trimmed by 2 bases and 0 bases, with 8 bases remaining between them. The CDR3 is made up of 16 amino acids. CDR3 nucleotide sequence: TGTGCCAGCAGCCAACGGCAAATCTCTGGGGCCAACGTCCTGACTTTC. This sequence encodes CASSQRQISGANVLTF. The complete variable domain, with remaining parts taken from reference TRBV3-1 and TRBJ2-6, reads DTAVSQTPKYLVTQMGNDKSIKCEQNLGHDTMYWYKQDSKKFLKIMFSYNNKELIINETVPNRFSPKSPDKAHLNLHINSLELGDSAVYFCASSQRQISGANVLTFGAGSRLTVL.

This clonotype has a handful of counts. Here the CDR3 DNA reads TGTGCCAGCAGCTTAGCCGGGGGGTCAGGGGTGGCCCAGCATTTT. This encodes CASSLAGGSGVAQHF. The chain carries TRBV7-2 and TRBJ1-5; the D gene is possibly TRBD1 (6 bases). CDR3 length equals 15 residues. CDR1 is SGHTA and CDR2 is FQGNSA in the germline V gene. V lost 0 bases and J lost 11, with 17 bases in between.

The sample holds a few counts of this clonotype. The genes are TRBV4-1 and TRBJ2-2; no clear D gene. Trimming cost V 1 base and J 1 base, with 7 bases left between them. The germline V gene has CDR1 MGHRA and CDR2 YSYEKL. CDR3 size: 15 residues. The CDR3 is CASSQVLVNTGELFF. The DNA of the CDR3 is TGCGCCAGCAGCCAAGTGCTGGTGAACACCGGGGAGCTGTTTTTT.

This clonotype has just one count. The chain carries TRBV28 and TRBJ2-7, with D possibly being TRBD1 (6 bases). Germline assignment: CDR1 MDHEN and CDR2 SYDVKM. V lost 6 bases, J lost 3 bases, and 18 bases lay in between. This CDR3 is 15 amino acids long. For the CDR3, the DNA is TGTGCCAGCAGATCCGCTTCCAGGGACAACTACGAGCAGTACTTC. Encoded protein: CASRSASRDNYEQYF.

The CDR3 here is CASSSDTLGSYNSPLHF. The CDR3 nucleotides are TGTGCCAGCAGCTCGGACACCCTTGGCTCCTATAATTCACCCCTCCACTTT. The chain has TRBV7-9 and TRBJ1-6; TRBD1 might be the D (5 bases). V lost 4 bases, J lost 0 bases, and 13 bases lay in between. The CDR3 totals 17 residues. Germline CDR1 and CDR2: SEHNR and FQNEAQ (reference sequence).

This clonotype was detected ten times or more. This chain uses TRBV7-2 with TRBJ1-1, with D possibly matching TRBD1 (6 bases). The V end lost 1 base, the J end lost 1 base, and 16 bases lay between the germline ends. The germline V gene has CDR1 SGHTA and CDR2 FQGNSA. The CDR3 is 17 amino acids. CDR3 protein: CASSLGGLTQKNTEAFF. CDR3 in DNA: TGTGCCAGCAGCTTAGGGGGGCTCACACAGAAGAACACTGAAGCTTTCTTT. Based on the CDR3 plus reference TRBV7-2 and TRBJ1-1, the full variable domain is GAGVSQSPSNKVTEKGKDVELRCDPISGHTALYWYRQSLGQGLEFLIYFQGNSAPDKSGLPSDRFSAERTGGSVSTLTIQRTQQEDSAVYLCASSLGGLTQKNTEAFFGQGTRLTVV.

This clonotype was found a few times. CDR3 region: CASSERLAGGPETQYF. CDR3 nucleotide sequence: TGTGCCAGCAGTGAGAGACTAGCGGGAGGGCCCGAGACCCAGTACTTC. The chain recombines TRBV25-1 with TRBJ2-5, with TRBD2 matching over 14 bases. The germline CDR1 and CDR2 sequences are MGHDK and SYGVNS. This CDR3 has 16 amino acids. J was trimmed by 5 bases and V by 3 bases; bases with no gene match: 5.

The chain is built from TRBV20-1 and TRBJ2-2; the match to TRBD2 covers 14 bases. From germline, CDR1 is DFQATT and CDR2 SNEGSKA (reference sequence). V shed 3 bases and J 0 bases; nucleotides not matched to a gene: 3. The CDR3 runs 17 residues. As DNA, the CDR3 is TGCAGTGCTAGGGGACTAGCGGGAGTGTCGAACACCGGGGAGCTGTTTTTT. This encodes CSARGLAGVSNTGELFF.

J is TRBJ1-4 and V is TRBV14, with TRBD1 as a possible D gene (6 bases). CDR1 is SGHDN and CDR2 is FVKESK in the germline V gene. The length of the CDR3 is 19 residues. V was cut by 3 bases and J by 3 bases, with 23 bases left in between. The CDR3 loop reads CASSHGSFMQGLANEKLFF. CDR3 nucleotides: TGTGCCAGCAGCCACGGGTCGTTCATGCAGGGGCTGGCTAATGAAAAACTGTTTTTT.

This clonotype has only a few counts. V usage is TRBV11-2 and J usage is TRBJ2-2; no clear D. The ends were cut back, 3 bases at V and 1 base at J, with 9 bases in the middle. There are 15 residues in the CDR3. Per germline, CDR1 SGHAT and CDR2 FQNNGV. Here the CDR3 reads CASSFLARNTGELFF. The CDR3 DNA follows: TGTGCCAGCAGCTTTCTTGCCCGGAACACCGGGGAGCTGTTTTTT.

This clonotype was seen at least ten times. The V gene is TRBV28, the J gene TRBJ2-6, with D possibly TRBD1 on 5 matching bases. Germline V gives CDR1 MDHEN, CDR2 SYDVKM. Trimming left V 5 bases short and J 0 bases short, with 8 bases between. There are 15 residues in the CDR3. The CDR3 region is CASSQQDSGANVLTF. The CDR3 region has the DNA TGTGCCAGCAGTCAACAGGACTCTGGGGCCAACGTCCTGACTTTC.

Here the CDR3 reads CASSHDRASSGNTIYF. The CDR3, as DNA: TGTGCCAGCAGCCACGACAGGGCCAGCTCTGGAAACACCATATATTTT. The chain combines TRBV7-2 with TRBJ1-3; 7 bases map to TRBD1. J lost 0 bases, V lost 5 bases, and 7 bases had no gene match. Germline CDR1 reads SGHTA; CDR2 reads FQGNSA. There are 16 residues in the CDR3.

The chain couples TRBV7-9 to TRBJ1-4; 11 bases fit TRBD1. CDR3 length: 15 residues. Per the germline V gene, CDR1 is SEHNR and CDR2 is FQNEAQ (reference sequence). The J segment lost 9 bases and the V segment lost 1 base, leaving 4 bases of the junction unmatched. CDR3 sequence reads: CASSLGGQGEKKLFF. CDR3 DNA sequence: TGTGCCAGCAGCTTAGGGGGACAGGGGGAGAAAAAACTGTTTTTT.

The table lists this clonotype with a few counts. V is TRBV28 and J is TRBJ2-7; TRBD2 matches at 7 bases. CDR1 MDHEN and CDR2 SYDVKM come from the germline V gene. The ends lost 7 bases at V and 3 bases at J; junction bases unmatched: 9. The CDR3 length is 14 residues. CDR3 in DNA: TGTGCCAGCAAAACAGTGGGCGGGAGCTACGAGCAGTACTTC. Translation gives CASKTVGGSYEQYF.

This clonotype was recorded a few times. The chain links TRBV5-6 to TRBJ1-5; TRBD1 agrees at 7 bases. The CDR3 is 15 residues long. The V gene end was trimmed by 1 base and the J gene end by 7 bases; junction bases not matched to a gene: 8. Germline V gene data show CDR1 as SGHDT and CDR2 as YYEEEE. CDR3 nucleotide sequence: TGTGCCAGCAGCTTGAGTGGGACAGTGGGGCAGCCCCAGCATTTT. Its translation: CASSLSGTVGQPQHF.

The V call is TRBV15, the J call TRBJ2-5; a weak D match, TRBD2 (5 bases). Germline values: CDR1 LNHNV, CDR2 YYDKDF (reference sequence). There are 14 residues in the CDR3. The V end lost 0 bases, the J end lost 4 bases, and 9 bases lay between the germline ends. CDR3 sequence: CATSREGRGETQYF. CDR3 bases: TGTGCCACCAGCAGAGAAGGTCGGGGAGAGACCCAGTACTTC.

This clonotype turned up a few times. This chain uses TRBV10-3 with TRBJ1-1; no clear D. Trimming removed 6 bases at V and 0 bases at J, with 14 bases between. This CDR3 is 15 amino acids long. The V gene's germline CDR1 is ENHRY and CDR2 SYGVKD. Here the CDR3 reads CAIREGAEMNTEAFF. CDR3 bases: TGTGCCATCAGAGAAGGTGCAGAAATGAACACTGAAGCTTTCTTT.

This clonotype turned up a few times. The chain uses TRBV3-1 and TRBJ2-3; TRBD2 agrees at 7 bases. With V trimmed by 5 bases and J by 0 bases, 5 bases remained unmatched. There are 15 residues in the CDR3. From germline, CDR1 is LGHDT and CDR2 YNNKEL (reference sequence). The CDR3 DNA sequence: TGTGCCAGCAGCGAGCGGGGCGCTAGCACAGATACGCAGTATTTT. It yields the protein CASSERGASTDTQYF.

For the CDR3, the DNA is TGTGCCAGCAGTTTATACGGTTCACGACAGTACTTC. Amino acid sequence: CASSLYGSRQYF. The chain combines TRBV28 with TRBJ2-7; D unclear. Germline V gene data show CDR1 as MDHEN and CDR2 as SYDVKM. Trimming cost V 1 base and J 10 bases, with 11 bases left between them. This CDR3 is 12 amino acids long.

V is TRBV12-3 or TRBV12-4 and J is TRBJ2-5; TRBD2 aligns across 7 bases. Judging by the DNA end, TRBJ2-7 fits better; the J call may be wrong. The CDR3 runs to 16 residues. The chain's CDR3 is CASSFASGSHSYEQYF. The CDR3 DNA reads TGTGCCAGCAGTTTTGCTAGCGGATCCCACTCCTACGAGCAGTACTTC.